A selection of T cell receptor beta chains follows, all from one sample in a study of shared clonotypes between healthy human individuals. Clones were read by immunoSEQ multiplex PCR, and TCRdb kept only the in-frame ones, dropping some. The sample consists of approximately 2.5 million clones, approximately 94% of them appearing once. The sample taken for sequencing was naive CD4+ T cells from PBMCs. Receptor source: a man aged 18 to 30 in good health. Some clones in this sample may be carry-over from other donors' samples. The CDR3 runs from the conserved cysteine through the conserved F or W. D genes are given only for firm matches. Only some rows state a clone size, as once, few, many or a class for expanded clones.

CASSFTSGGTTGELFF	TGTGCCAGCAGCTTTACTAGCGGAGGGACCACCGGGGAGCTGTTTTTT	NA	TRBV7-6	TRBD2	TRBJ2-2
CASSQGGQGRTQPQHF	TGTGCCAGCAGCCAAGGGGGTCAGGGCAGGACTCAGCCCCAGCATTTT	NA	TRBV4-2	NA	TRBJ1-5
CASSYRLAKNIQYF	TGTGCCAGCAGTTACCGGTTAGCCAAAAACATTCAGTACTTC	NA	TRBV6-5	NA	TRBJ2-4
CASSPRGGVRSYEQYF	TGTGCCAGCAGCCCTAGAGGGGGAGTCCGTTCCTACGAGCAGTACTTC	NA	TRBV2	NA	TRBJ2-7
CASSLGLAGGGDEQFF	TGTGCCAGCAGCTTGGGACTAGCGGGAGGGGGAGATGAGCAGTTCTTC	NA	TRBV5-8	TRBD2	TRBJ2-1
CASSLSRSSYEQYF	TGCGCCAGCAGCTTATCTAGGAGTTCCTACGAGCAGTACTTC	NA	TRBV5-1	NA	TRBJ2-7
CASSYSWGSYEQYF	TGTGCCAGCAGTTACTCGTGGGGGTCCTACGAGCAGTACTTC	NA	TRBV6-5	NA	TRBJ2-7
CATSRGGNTEAFF	TGTGCCACCAGCAGGGGAGGGAACACTGAAGCTTTCTTT	few	TRBV15	NA	TRBJ1-1
CASRGQSEAFF	TGTGCCAGCAGAGGACAGAGTGAAGCTTTCTTT	NA	TRBV2	NA	TRBJ1-1
CASSAYPGVAEAFF	TGTGCCAGCAGCGCCTATCCAGGGGTTGCTGAAGCTTTCTTT	NA	TRBV7-3	NA	TRBJ1-1
CVQTGTASHEQYF	TGTGTCCAAACCGGGACAGCTTCCCACGAGCAGTACTTC	NA	TRBV7-5	NA	TRBJ2-7
CAISDPGVLAFF	TGTGCCATCAGTGACCCAGGGGTTTTAGCTTTCTTT	once	TRBV10-3	NA	TRBJ1-1
CASSPQRVADTQYF	TGTGCCAGCAGCCCCCAGCGGGTAGCAGATACGCAGTATTTT	NA	TRBV28	NA	TRBJ2-3
CASGSRDRGDANF	TGTGCTAGTGGTTCTCGGGACAGGGGAGATGCGAATTTT	NA	TRBV12-5	TRBD1	TRBJ2-3
CASSLVRGSGELFF	TGTGCCAGCAGCTTGGTGCGGGGTTCCGGGGAGCTGTTTTTT	NA	TRBV7-9	NA	TRBJ2-2
CASSPLQGMFDEQYF	TGTGCCAGCTCACCTCTACAGGGGATGTTCGACGAGCAGTACTTC	NA	TRBV18	TRBD1	TRBJ2-7
CASSDKVGQTGGYTF	TGTGCCAGCAGTGATAAGGTCGGACAGACGGGAGGCTACACCTTC	NA	TRBV6-1	NA	TRBJ1-2
CASSSDRGWETQYF	TGTGCCAGCAGCTCGGACAGGGGGTGGGAGACCCAGTACTTC	NA	TRBV7-9	TRBD1	TRBJ2-5
CASGEGQPQHF	TGTGCCAGCGGAGAAGGACAGCCCCAGCATTTT	NA	TRBV28	NA	TRBJ1-5
CATSRDRLAANTDTQYF	TGTGCCACCAGCAGAGATCGACTAGCGGCTAACACAGATACGCAGTATTTT	NA	TRBV15	TRBD2	TRBJ2-3
CSVDPKSYNEQFF	TGCAGCGTTGACCCGAAATCCTACAATGAGCAGTTCTTC	NA	TRBV29-1	NA	TRBJ2-1
CASSLQGGNTEAFF	TGCGCCAGCAGCTTGCAGGGGGGGAACACTGAAGCTTTCTTT	NA	TRBV5-1	TRBD1	TRBJ1-1
CASRGASGRRNEQFF	TGTGCCAGCAGGGGGGCTAGCGGGAGGCGGAATGAGCAGTTCTTC	NA	TRBV6-5	TRBD2	TRBJ2-1
CASERTVSYEQYF	TGTGCCAGCGAACGAACAGTTTCCTACGAGCAGTACTTC	NA	TRBV2	NA	TRBJ2-7
CASSLVPSGYTDTQYF	TGTGCCAGCAGCTTGGTGCCTAGCGGGTACACAGATACGCAGTATTTT	NA	TRBV5-6	TRBD2	TRBJ2-3
CASSPQLTDTQYF	TGTGCCAGCAGTCCACAGCTCACAGATACGCAGTATTTT	NA	TRBV6-6	NA	TRBJ2-3
CASSHPSGTHGELFF	TGTGCCAGCAGCCACCCGTCAGGGACGCACGGGGAGCTGTTTTTT	NA	TRBV4-2	NA	TRBJ2-2